Each of the 30 T cell receptor beta chains below was sequenced from the same sample in a study of regulatory T cells in long-lasting Graves disease. Time point in this sample: newly diagnosed GD, antithyroid drugs for less than 3 months. PBMCs provided the RNA from which the TCR library was made. According to the study, TCR beta libraries were built with iRepertoire HTBI primers and CDR3-region Arm-PCR. TCRdb independently ran MiXCR on the multiplex PCR reads; one entry per CDR3 protein. Among 550,000 to 650,000 distinct CDR3 sequences listed, approximately 16% were seen once. These same data were also listed under a study on T cells in Graves' hyperthyroidism and ophthalmopathy.

Sequences were derived from peripheral blood mononuclear cells (PBMCs), sampled at new diagnosis, from a patient treated with antithyroid drugs. The receptors stem from a young man with Graves disease.

This clonotype was counted between two and nine times. The chain uses TRBV3-1 and TRBJ1-5; D unresolved. The CDR3 totals 13 residues. V lost 6 bases to trimming and J lost 8 bases, with 14 bases between them. CDR1 and CDR2 from the germline V gene are LGHDT and YNNKEL (reference sequence). The DNA of the CDR3 is TGTGCCAGCAGTCGGACGGCCCCGGAGCCCCAGCATTTT. Protein product: CASSRTAPEPQHF.

V is TRBV20-1 and J is TRBJ1-5; D remains ambiguous. V lost 5 bases and J lost 0, with 17 bases in between. Germline-derived CDR1 and CDR2 are DFQATT and SNEGSKA (reference sequence). This CDR3 region has 16 residues. In nucleotides, the CDR3 is TGCAGTGCTCTAAAGAGTGGCACGTTTAGCAATCAGCCCCAGCATTTT. Protein product: CSALKSGTFSNQPQHF.

This clonotype was seen repeatedly, ten times or more. The chain carries TRBV20-1 and TRBJ2-2, with D perhaps TRBD1 (6 bases). The germline CDR1 and CDR2 sequences are DFQATT and SNEGSKA (reference sequence). The CDR3 is 14 residues long. V shed 5 bases and J shed 1 base, with 11 bases lying between them. The chain's CDR3 is CSAPGTLNTGELFF. CDR3 bases: TGCAGTGCTCCCGGGACATTGAACACCGGGGAGCTGTTTTTT.

This clonotype has ten or more counts. The rearrangement uses TRBV5-1 and TRBJ2-3; TRBD1 matches at 7 bases. This CDR3 region has 16 residues. The J segment lost 0 bases and the V segment lost 7 bases, leaving 11 bases of the junction unmatched. Germline V lookup: CDR1 SGHRS, CDR2 YFSETQ. Written as DNA, the CDR3 is TGCGCCAGCGGATTAGCCGGGACAGCTAGCACAGATACGCAGTATTTT. The encoded protein is CASGLAGTASTDTQYF. Combining the CDR3 with reference TRBV5-1 and TRBJ2-3 gives the whole variable domain KAGVTQTPRYLIKTRGQQVTLSCSPISGHRSVSWYQQTPGQGLQFLFEYFSETQRNKGNFPGRFSGRQFSNSRSEMNVSTLELGDSALYLCASGLAGTASTDTQYFGPGTRLTVL.

In its sample, this clonotype was seen many times. Sequence at one end of the junction differs from germline and may be a read error. V is TRBV7-2 and J is TRBJ2-5, with D unresolved. CDR1 and CDR2 (germline): SGHTA, FQGNSA. This CDR3 is built from 13 residues. The DNA for the CDR3 is TGCGCCAGCAGCCCCCGGGTGCGAGAGACCCAGTACTTC. Its translation: CASSPRVRETQYF. Based on the CDR3 plus reference TRBV7-2 and TRBJ2-5, the full variable domain is GAGVSQSPSNKVTEKGKDVELRCDPISGHTALYWYRQSLGQGLEFLIYFQGNSAPDKSGLPSDRFSAERTGGSVSTLTIQRTQQEDSAVYLCASSPRVRETQYFGPGTRLLVL.

About this clonotype: This clone may be a read error of a much larger clone one base away. This rearrangement joins TRBV3-1 to TRBJ2-1; no definite D call. Germline loops: CDR1 LGHDT, CDR2 YNNKEL (reference sequence). The CDR3 covers 11 residues. Trimming took 8 bases from V and 4 from J, leaving 6 bases between them. CDR3 DNA: TGTGCCAGCGACCAGTACAATGAGCAGTTCTTC. This translates into CASDQYNEQFF.

The rearrangement links TRBV5-1 to TRBJ2-3; 8 bases are a match to TRBD2. CDR3 length: 20 residues. Losses at the gene ends were 3 bases for V and 3 bases for J; bases not matched to a gene: 21. Germline V lookup: CDR1 SGHRS, CDR2 YFSETQ. The CDR3 DNA follows: TGCGCCAGCAGCTGGCCCGGGGATAGCGGGGCCCCTGGGGCAACAGATACGCAGTATTTT. This translates into CASSWPGDSGAPGATDTQYF.

This clonotype was counted between two and nine times. CDR3: CASSYETGSSYNEQFF. The CDR3 DNA follows: TGTGCCAGCAGTTACGAGACAGGGAGCTCCTACAATGAGCAGTTCTTC. V usage is TRBV6-9 and J usage is TRBJ2-1; 7 nucleotides align to TRBD1. The CDR3 has 16 amino acids. After removal of 3 bases from V and 0 bases from J, the junction contained 5 bases not matched to a gene. Germline V gene lookup returns CDR1 MNHGY and CDR2 SVAAGI.

This clonotype appeared many times. The rearrangement links TRBV30 to TRBJ1-1; 9 nucleotides line up with TRBD1. V shed 0 bases and J 4 bases; nucleotides not matched to a gene: 6. Germline assignment: CDR1 GTSNPN and CDR2 SVGIG (reference sequence). The CDR3 is made up of 15 amino acids. In nucleotides, the CDR3 is TGTGCCTGGAGTGTACAGGGGACAGGGACCACTGAAGCTTTCTTT. Translation: CAWSVQGTGTTEAFF.

This chain connects TRBV6-2 or TRBV6-3 to TRBJ2-2; D gene ambiguous. Between the trimmed V and J ends, which lost 0 bases and 6 bases, there was a span of 14 bases. There are 16 residues in the CDR3. The germline V gene encodes CDR1 MNHEY and CDR2 SVGEGT. The CDR3 DNA reads as TGTGCCAGCAGTTACTCGGTGGGAACACCCCCCGGGGAGCTGTTTTTT. This encodes CASSYSVGTPPGELFF.

Written as DNA, the CDR3 is TGCAGTGCAGCGGACGGGTACGAGCAGTACTTC. The encoded protein is CSAADGYEQYF. This chain joins TRBV20-1 and TRBJ2-7, with D perhaps TRBD2 (5 bases). The CDR3 consists of 11 residues. The ends were cut back, 6 bases at V and 4 bases at J, with 10 bases in the middle. CDR1 and CDR2 from the germline V gene are DFQATT and SNEGSKA (reference sequence).

The sample holds many counts of this clonotype. The genes are TRBV5-1 and TRBJ1-5; D is perhaps TRBD1 (6 bases). With 4 bases removed from V and 3 bases from J, the gap between germline ends came to 17 bases. This CDR3 contains 16 residues. Germline V gives CDR1 SGHRS, CDR2 YFSETQ. The CDR3 sequence: CASSEGGIRNNQPQHF. The CDR3 DNA reads TGCGCCAGCAGCGAGGGGGGTATTCGCAACAATCAGCCCCAGCATTTT.

This clonotype came up a few times. The chain employs TRBV5-1 and TRBJ2-3, with D perhaps matching TRBD2 (6 bases). Germline V gene lookup returns CDR1 SGHRS and CDR2 YFSETQ. Trimming took off 3 bases at V and 0 bases at J, with 17 bases between the two ends. This CDR3 is 17 amino acids long. The CDR3 nucleotides are TGCGCCAGCAGCTCCTGGGGGGACGGCCCTAGCACAGATACGCAGTATTTT. Translated, it gives CASSSWGDGPSTDTQYF.

This clonotype has only a few counts. The genes are TRBV6-1 and TRBJ1-1; D not certain. V lost 6 bases and J lost 3, with 20 bases in between. Germline V CDR1 and CDR2: MNHNS, SASEGT. CDR3 length: 16 residues. In DNA form, the CDR3 reads TGTGCCAGCAGCCATCCTCTCGCGACCGGGGACACTGAAGCTTTCTTT. Translating gives CASSHPLATGDTEAFF.

The CDR3 loop is CASSAGGREQYF. The CDR3 DNA reads TGCGCCAGCAGCGCAGGCGGGAGGGAGCAGTACTTC. The rearrangement joins TRBV5-1 to TRBJ2-7; the match to TRBD2 covers 8 bases. Per the germline V gene, CDR1 is SGHRS and CDR2 is YFSETQ. This CDR3 spans 12 amino acids. V dropped 4 bases and J dropped 7; count of bases not matched to a gene: 4.

This clonotype has a handful of counts. The V gene is TRBV11-1, the J gene TRBJ1-4; D is unclear. Germline loops: CDR1 SGHAT, CDR2 FQDESV (reference sequence). The CDR3 totals 13 residues. Between the trimmed V and J ends, which lost 3 bases and 4 bases, there was a span of 6 bases. The CDR3 protein is CASSFGRNEKLFF. The CDR3 DNA is TGTGCCAGCAGCTTTGGACGTAATGAAAAACTGTTTTTT.

This clonotype was detected many times. The V and J genes are TRBV12-3 or TRBV12-4 and TRBJ1-2; TRBD1 agrees at 7 bases. This CDR3 has 12 residues. After removal of 8 bases from V and 4 bases from J, the junction contained 4 bases not matched to a gene. The CDR3 nucleotides are TGTGCCAGCTTTACAGGGGTCTATGGCTACACCTTC. Protein sequence: CASFTGVYGYTF.

The sample holds a few counts of this clonotype. The chain uses TRBV6-1 and TRBJ2-1; 11 bases are a match to TRBD2. CDR3 length equals 17 residues. Germline loops: CDR1 MNHNS, CDR2 SASEGT. V gave up 6 bases and J gave up 5 bases; unmatched junction bases: 12. This CDR3 reads CASRDPSGGTGHNEQFF. CDR3 bases: TGTGCCAGCAGAGACCCTAGCGGGGGGACCGGGCACAATGAGCAGTTCTTC.

This clonotype was observed many times. The rearrangement uses TRBV11-2 and TRBJ2-7; D gene ambiguous. The CDR3 sequence is 13 residues long. The germline gives CDR1 SGHAT, CDR2 FQNNGV. The ends were cut back, 3 bases at V and 0 bases at J, with 6 bases in the middle. In DNA form, the CDR3 reads TGTGCCAGCAGCTTCTTCACCTCCTACGAGCAGTACTTC. Encoded protein: CASSFFTSYEQYF.

J is TRBJ2-7 and V is TRBV19, with 11 positions matching TRBD1. CDR3 length: 15 amino acids. CDR1 is LNHDA and CDR2 is SQIVND in the germline V gene (reference sequence). The V segment lost 6 bases and the J segment 1 base; nucleotides outside the gene matches: 5. In DNA, the CDR3 is TGTGCCAGTAGGACGGGACAGGGGGGTTCCTACGAGCAGTACTTC. Protein: CASRTGQGGSYEQYF.

The table lists this clonotype with many counts. This chain uses TRBV7-8 with TRBJ2-7, with 7 bases matching TRBD2. Germline V gene data show CDR1 as SGHVS and CDR2 as FQNEAQ. CDR3 length: 15 residues. The V segment lost 2 bases and the J segment 3 bases; nucleotides outside the gene matches: 7. CDR3 loop: CASSLTAGSFYEQYF. The CDR3 DNA is TGTGCCAGCAGCTTAACAGCGGGAAGTTTCTACGAGCAGTACTTC.

This clonotype was found many times. CDR3 residues: CASSSPRRTDNEQFF. The CDR3 DNA follows: TGTGCCAGTAGTTCACCCCGGCGGACCGACAATGAGCAGTTCTTC. The chain joins TRBV19 to TRBJ2-1; D not certain. Per germline, CDR1 LNHDA and CDR2 SQIVND (reference sequence). The CDR3 sequence is 15 residues long. V was pared by 5 bases and J by 5 bases, with 16 bases between.

This clonotype was observed at least ten times. The rearrangement uses TRBV7-9 and TRBJ1-4; 11 bases agree with TRBD1. The CDR3 totals 17 residues. CDR1 SEHNR and CDR2 FQNEAQ come from the germline V gene (reference sequence). V lost 2 bases to trimming and J lost 5 bases; unmatched junction nucleotides: 7. CDR3 nucleotides: TGTGCCAGCAGCTTAAGAGTGCGGACAGGGGGCAATGAAAAACTGTTTTTT. Its translation is CASSLRVRTGGNEKLFF.

The chain recombines TRBV30 with TRBJ1-5; D is unclear. CDR1 is GTSNPN and CDR2 is SVGIG in the germline V gene (reference sequence). The CDR3 loop spans 14 amino acids. Trimming removed 3 bases at V and 4 bases at J, with 13 bases between. As DNA, the CDR3 is TGTGCCTGGAGCCTGGCAGACCCTAATCAGCCCCAGCATTTT. Its translation: CAWSLADPNQPQHF. The full variable domain, rest sourced from reference TRBV30 and TRBJ1-5, is SQTIHQWPATLVQPVGSPLSLECTVEGTSNPNLYWYRQAAGRGLQLLFYSVGIGQISSEVPQNLSASRPQDRQFILSSKKLLLSDSGFYLCAWSLADPNQPQHFGDGTRLSIL.

In this sample, this clonotype turned up many times. The genes are TRBV28 and TRBJ2-3, with no clear D. Germline V lookup: CDR1 MDHEN, CDR2 SYDVKM. The CDR3 extends over 13 amino acids. V shed 7 bases and J shed 6 bases, with 14 bases lying between them. CDR3 nucleotides: TGTGCCAGCACCAAGCGTCCCGTGGATACGCAGTATTTT. As protein: CASTKRPVDTQYF. The whole variable domain, remainder taken from reference TRBV28 and TRBJ2-3, is DVKVTQSSRYLVKRTGEKVFLECVQDMDHENMFWYRQDPGLGLRLIYFSYDVKMKEKGDIPEGYSVSREKKERFSLILESASTNQTSMYLCASTKRPVDTQYFGPGTRLTVL.

Worth noting for this clonotype: A junction boundary mismatches the germline segment, possibly from a read error. The chain joins TRBV27 to TRBJ2-1; the match to TRBD2 covers 9 bases. The CDR3 is made up of 18 amino acids. Germline V gene sequence: CDR1 MNHEY, CDR2 SMNVEV (reference sequence). In nucleotides, the CDR3 is TGTGCCAGCAGTTTGCGACCCAATAGCGGGAGTTCCTACAATGAGCAGCTCTTC. Protein sequence: CASSLRPNSGSSYNEQLF.

This clonotype was counted between two and nine times. This clone may be a read error of a much larger clone one base away. The CDR3 does not end in the conserved phenylalanine or tryptophan, so this is likely a read error. The chain carries TRBV2 and TRBJ1-2; TRBD1 aligns across 9 bases. CDR3 size: 14 residues. V lost 4 bases to trimming and J lost 5 bases; unmatched junction nucleotides: 5. Germline CDR1 and CDR2: SNHLY and FYNNEI. The CDR3 here is CASSAGGQGYGYTL. The CDR3, as DNA: TGTGCCAGCAGTGCAGGGGGACAGGGATATGGCTACACCCTC.

CDR3 nucleotides: TGCGCCAGCAGCTTTAACCTTCATAGGTCGAGCTCCTACGAGCAGTACTTC. This encodes CASSFNLHRSSSYEQYF. This chain connects TRBV5-1 to TRBJ2-7; D is unresolved. The germline V gene encodes CDR1 SGHRS and CDR2 YFSETQ. V dropped 2 bases and J dropped 0 bases, with 18 bases sitting between them. This CDR3 spans 17 amino acids.

In its sample, this clonotype was seen many times. The chain has TRBV10-3 and TRBJ2-2, with D possibly TRBD1 on 6 matching bases. CDR1 and CDR2 from the germline V gene are ENHRY and SYGVKD. V lost 3 bases and J 2 bases, leaving 10 bases between the germline ends. The CDR3 is 15 amino acids. Here the CDR3 DNA reads TGTGCCATCAGTGAACCACAGGGAAACACCGGGGAGCTGTTTTTT. It codes for CAISEPQGNTGELFF.

This clonotype was observed a handful of times. This chain connects TRBV10-2 to TRBJ2-7, with 12 positions matching TRBD1. CDR1 WSHSY and CDR2 SAAADI come from the germline V gene. The CDR3 covers 19 residues. J lost 2 bases, V lost 2 bases, and 13 bases had no gene match. The DNA for the CDR3 is TGCGCCAGCAGTGAGGTAGGGACAGGGGGCCTTACGCCTACCTACGAGCAGTACTTC. Translated, it gives CASSEVGTGGLTPTYEQYF.